The 21 T cell receptor beta chains presented below share a single source sample, sequenced in a study of response to subunit inactivated influenza vaccine. TCRdb passed the RT-PCR reads through MiXCR, listing each CDR3 protein once. The data hold a few hundred thousand distinct CDR3 sequences, with 20% to 25% observed a single time. Sequenced material: PBMCs from blood, taken about 20 months after vaccination. Receptor source: a man between 50 and 69 years old who received an inactivated influenza vaccine.

The genes are TRBV4-2 and TRBJ1-2; possible D gene TRBD1, 6 bases. The CDR3 consists of 16 residues. V lost 1 base, J lost 8 bases, and 20 bases lay in between. Germline V gene lookup returns CDR1 LGHNA and CDR2 YNFKEQ. CDR3: CASSQVDRQSPGGYTF. The CDR3 nucleotides read TGTGCCAGCAGCCAAGTGGACAGACAAAGCCCTGGAGGCTACACCTTC.

The chain has TRBV3-1 and TRBJ2-7; D is uncertain. The V end was cut by 2 bases, the J end by 7 bases, with 6 bases between. CDR1 and CDR2 (germline): LGHDT, YNNKEL (reference sequence). CDR3 size: 11 residues. CDR3 region: CASSQTNEQYF. In DNA, the CDR3 is TGTGCCAGCAGCCAAACTAATGAGCAGTACTTC.

This clonotype has at least ten counts. The chain recombines TRBV7-6 with TRBJ2-7, with D hard to call. The V end lost 2 bases, the J end lost 2 bases, and 4 bases lay between the germline ends. The germline V gene has CDR1 SGHVS and CDR2 FNYEAQ. The CDR3 runs to 12 residues. CDR3 in DNA: TGTGCCAGCAGCTTAACTACCTACGAGCAGTACTTC. Its protein product is CASSLTTYEQYF.

This clonotype was seen at least ten times. The rearrangement uses TRBV12-3 or TRBV12-4 and TRBJ1-1; 8 bases fit TRBD1. This CDR3 is 18 amino acids long. The trim removed 5 bases at V and 1 base at J, leaving 15 bases unmatched. The CDR3 region is CASSPADRGSRANTEAFF. The CDR3, as DNA: TGTGCCAGCAGTCCCGCCGACAGGGGCAGTCGGGCGAACACTGAAGCTTTCTTT.

This clonotype was observed a handful of times. This chain links TRBV4-3 with TRBJ1-2; TRBD1 matches at 10 bases. The CDR3 is 16 amino acids. J lost 7 bases, V lost 0 bases, and 8 bases had no gene match. The germline V gene encodes CDR1 LGHNA and CDR2 YSLEER. CDR3 region: CASSQDLGTGVPGYTF. The DNA for the CDR3 is TGCGCCAGCAGCCAAGATCTAGGGACAGGGGTTCCTGGCTACACCTTC.

This clonotype was detected a few times. The chain couples TRBV20-1 to TRBJ1-5; D is unresolved. Germline V gene sequence: CDR1 DFQATT, CDR2 SNEGSKA (reference sequence). The CDR3 totals 12 residues. V was cut by 5 bases and J by 2 bases, with 7 bases left in between. CDR3 DNA sequence: TGCAGTGCTCCGGAAGGCAATCAGCCCCAGCATTTT. It is translated as CSAPEGNQPQHF.

This clonotype was detected a few times. The chain carries TRBV3-1 and TRBJ2-1, with 7 bases lining up with TRBD1. The germline CDR1 and CDR2 sequences are LGHDT and YNNKEL (reference sequence). V was pared by 0 bases and J by 8 bases, with 7 bases of the junction left unmatched. The CDR3 spans 15 residues. The CDR3: CASSQDLGTADEQFF. DNA for the CDR3: TGTGCCAGCAGCCAAGATTTGGGGACAGCGGATGAGCAGTTCTTC.

The J gene is TRBJ2-3, the V gene TRBV29-1; D unresolved. The V gene lost 3 bases and the J gene lost 5 bases, with 12 bases spanning the gap. The CDR3 extends over 13 amino acids. The germline gives CDR1 SQVTM, CDR2 ANQGSEA. CDR3 sequence reads: CSVEARARDTQYF. For the CDR3, the DNA is TGCAGCGTTGAGGCTAGAGCCCGAGATACGCAGTATTTT.

A few counts support this clonotype. The V call is TRBV27, the J call TRBJ2-7; D ambiguous. Trimming shortened V by 7 bases and J by 0 bases, and 4 bases separated the two germline ends. CDR1 and CDR2 from the germline V gene are MNHEY and SMNVEV (reference sequence). The CDR3 covers 11 residues. CDR3 sequence: CASKSSYEQYF. In nucleotides, the CDR3 is TGTGCCAGCAAAAGCTCCTACGAGCAGTACTTC.

This clonotype was seen a handful of times. The rearrangement joins TRBV5-1 to TRBJ1-2; D is possibly TRBD1 (5 bases). CDR3 size: 13 residues. The germline V gene encodes CDR1 SGHRS and CDR2 YFSETQ. Trimming took off 4 bases at V and 6 bases at J, with 13 bases between the two ends. The CDR3 DNA reads TGCGCCAGCAGCAAGGACACGTCAGATGGCTACACCTTC. Encoded protein: CASSKDTSDGYTF.

V usage is TRBV6-2 or TRBV6-3 and J usage is TRBJ1-5, with TRBD1 matching over 10 bases. Germline V gene sequence: CDR1 MNHEY, CDR2 SVGEGT. The CDR3 length is 15 residues. V was pared by 5 bases and J by 4 bases, with 5 bases of the junction left unmatched. The CDR3 reads CASSTTGQGNQPQHF. As DNA, the CDR3 is TGTGCCAGCAGTACGACGGGACAGGGGAATCAGCCCCAGCATTTT.

A few counts support this clonotype. The chain's CDR3 is CSVPQQGRETQYF. CDR3 nucleotides: TGCAGTGTTCCGCAACAGGGGAGAGAGACCCAGTACTTC. The chain carries TRBV20-1 and TRBJ2-5; 7 bases align to TRBD1. The germline CDR1 and CDR2 sequences are DFQATT and SNEGSKA (reference sequence). After removal of 7 bases from V and 4 bases from J, the junction contained 9 bases not matched to a gene. There are 13 residues in the CDR3.

This chain's CDR3 is CASSTGTGYSYTDTQYF. The CDR3 bases are TGTGCCAGCAGCACCGGGACTGGATACTCTTACACAGATACGCAGTATTTT. The rearrangement joins TRBV9 to TRBJ2-3, with D maybe TRBD2 (6 bases). V was shortened by 4 bases and J by 2 bases, with 20 bases between the two germline ends. The CDR3 sequence is 17 residues long. Germline V gives CDR1 SGDLS, CDR2 YYNGEE.

This chain uses TRBV29-1 with TRBJ2-7, with D maybe TRBD1 (5 bases). CDR3 length: 12 residues. V dropped 6 bases and J dropped 0 bases, with 9 bases sitting between them. Germline V gene sequence: CDR1 SQVTM, CDR2 ANQGSEA. DNA of the CDR3: TGCAGCGTGGGGCAGTTCTCCTACGAGCAGTACTTC. This translates into CSVGQFSYEQYF.

This clonotype was counted between two and nine times. The V gene is TRBV12-3 or TRBV12-4, the J gene TRBJ1-2, with 7 bases that match TRBD1. This CDR3 contains 16 residues. With 7 bases clipped from V and 4 bases from J, the junction kept 15 bases outside the gene matches. CDR3 protein: CASTSGTVSSSYGYTF. The DNA of the CDR3 is TGTGCCAGCACCTCCGGGACAGTCAGTTCCTCCTATGGCTACACCTTC.

The chain combines TRBV3-1 with TRBJ2-1, with D perhaps matching TRBD2 (5 bases). This CDR3 spans 11 amino acids. Deletions cut 1 base from V and 10 bases from J, with 5 bases between. Germline CDR1 reads LGHDT; CDR2 reads YNNKEL (reference sequence). The CDR3 DNA sequence: TGTGCCAGCAGCCAAGGACTAGAGCAGTTCTTC. Translation gives CASSQGLEQFF.

The genes are TRBV5-1 and TRBJ1-5, with D unclear. In germline, CDR1 is SGHRS, CDR2 YFSETQ. The V gene lost 4 bases and the J gene lost 7 bases, with 12 bases spanning the gap. This CDR3 is 13 amino acids long. The CDR3, as DNA: TGCGCCAGCAGCGCAGCCTTTGGGCAGCCCCAGCATTTT. As protein: CASSAAFGQPQHF. Supplemented by reference TRBV5-1 and TRBJ1-5, the full variable domain reads KAGVTQTPRYLIKTRGQQVTLSCSPISGHRSVSWYQQTPGQGLQFLFEYFSETQRNKGNFPGRFSGRQFSNSRSEMNVSTLELGDSALYLCASSAAFGQPQHFGDGTRLSIL.

This chain connects TRBV5-1 to TRBJ1-1; D may be TRBD1 (6 bases). This CDR3 has 16 amino acids. Germline CDR1 and CDR2: SGHRS and YFSETQ. The germline V and J ends were trimmed by 7 bases and 1 base, with 20 bases remaining between them. In DNA form, the CDR3 reads TGCGCCAGCGGATTGGGACGTGGGGGCGCGAACACTGAAGCTTTCTTT. Translating gives CASGLGRGGANTEAFF.

The genes are TRBV20-1 and TRBJ1-5; 10 bases match TRBD1. Germline V gene sequence: CDR1 DFQATT, CDR2 SNEGSKA (reference sequence). V was clipped by 4 bases and J by 5 bases; unmatched bases: 2. The CDR3 runs 13 residues. The CDR3, as DNA: TGCAGTGCTACGACAGGGGGCGATCAGCCCCAGCATTTT. Its translation is CSATTGGDQPQHF.

This chain links TRBV15 with TRBJ1-2; no clear D. The V and J ends lost 0 bases and 8 bases respectively, with 7 bases between them. CDR3 length: 12 amino acids. CDR1 is LNHNV, CDR2 YYDKDF, per germline (reference sequence). The CDR3 DNA follows: TGTGCCACCAGCAGAGATAGAGGGGGCTACACCTTC. Translated, it gives CATSRDRGGYTF.

This chain uses TRBV15 with TRBJ2-5; TRBD1 agrees at 7 bases. V shed 8 bases, J shed 2 bases, and the junction held 11 bases outside the gene matches. Germline values: CDR1 LNHNV, CDR2 YYDKDF (reference sequence). CDR3 size: 15 residues. CDR3 sequence (DNA): TGTGCCACCTCCCTAGGCCGGACAGGACAAGAGACCCAGTACTTC. This encodes CATSLGRTGQETQYF.